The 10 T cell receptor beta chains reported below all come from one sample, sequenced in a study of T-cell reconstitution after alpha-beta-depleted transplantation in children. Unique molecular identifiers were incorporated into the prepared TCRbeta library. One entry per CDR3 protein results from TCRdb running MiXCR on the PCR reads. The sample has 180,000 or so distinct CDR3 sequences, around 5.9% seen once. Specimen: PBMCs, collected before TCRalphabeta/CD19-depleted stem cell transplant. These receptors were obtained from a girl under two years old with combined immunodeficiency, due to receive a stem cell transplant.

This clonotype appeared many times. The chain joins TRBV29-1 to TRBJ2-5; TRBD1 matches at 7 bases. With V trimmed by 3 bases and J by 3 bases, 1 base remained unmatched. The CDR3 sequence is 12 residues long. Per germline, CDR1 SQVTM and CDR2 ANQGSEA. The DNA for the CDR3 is TGCAGCGTTGATACAGGGGAAGAGACCCAGTACTTC. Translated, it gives CSVDTGEETQYF.

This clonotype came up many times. The CDR3 DNA reads TGTGCCAGCAGCTCACCCGGACACTTTGAGCAGTTCTTC. Its translation is CASSSPGHFEQFF. This rearrangement joins TRBV7-9 to TRBJ2-1; a weak D match, TRBD1 (5 bases). Per the germline V gene, CDR1 is SEHNR and CDR2 is FQNEAQ (reference sequence). The CDR3 extends over 13 amino acids. V lost 4 bases and J lost 9, with 13 bases in between. The full variable domain, rest sourced from reference TRBV7-9 and TRBJ2-1, is DTGVSQNPRHKITKRGQNVTFRCDPISEHNRLYWYRQTLGQGPEFLTYFQNEAQLEKSRLLSDRFSAERPKGSFSTLEIQRTEQGDSAMYLCASSSPGHFEQFFGPGTRLTVL.

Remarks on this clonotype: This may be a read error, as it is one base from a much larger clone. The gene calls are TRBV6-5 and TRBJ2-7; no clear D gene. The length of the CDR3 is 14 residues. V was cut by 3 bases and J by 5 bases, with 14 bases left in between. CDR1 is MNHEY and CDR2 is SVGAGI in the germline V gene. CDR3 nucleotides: TGTGCCAGCAGTTATGAGGCAAGGGATAACGAGCAGTACTTC. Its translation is CASSYEARDNEQYF.

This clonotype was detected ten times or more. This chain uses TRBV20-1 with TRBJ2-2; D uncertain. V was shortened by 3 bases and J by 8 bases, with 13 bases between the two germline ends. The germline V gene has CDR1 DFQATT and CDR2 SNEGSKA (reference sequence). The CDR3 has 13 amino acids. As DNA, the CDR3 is TGCAGTGCTAGCCTATCCCTGGGAGGGGAGCTGTTTTTT. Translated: CSASLSLGGELFF.

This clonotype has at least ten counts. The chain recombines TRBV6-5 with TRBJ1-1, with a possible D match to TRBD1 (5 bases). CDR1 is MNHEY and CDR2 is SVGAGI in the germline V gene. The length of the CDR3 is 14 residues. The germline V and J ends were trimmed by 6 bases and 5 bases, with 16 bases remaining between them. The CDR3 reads CASSLQGHQTEAFF. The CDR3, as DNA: TGTGCCAGCAGCTTGCAGGGTCACCAGACTGAAGCTTTCTTT.

CDR3 sequence: CASSSHFLRGATDTQYF. CDR3 in DNA: TGTGCCAGCAGTTCCCATTTTTTGCGGGGGGCGACAGATACGCAGTATTTT. V usage is TRBV12-3 or TRBV12-4 and J usage is TRBJ2-3, with 8 positions matching TRBD2. This CDR3 has 17 residues. V shed 4 bases, J shed 3 bases, and the junction held 12 bases outside the gene matches.

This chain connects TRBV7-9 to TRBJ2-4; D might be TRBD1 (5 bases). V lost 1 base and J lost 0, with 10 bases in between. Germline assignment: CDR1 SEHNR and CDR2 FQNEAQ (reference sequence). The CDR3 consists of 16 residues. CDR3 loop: CASSLVQELAKNIQYF. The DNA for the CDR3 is TGTGCCAGCAGCTTAGTACAGGAACTAGCCAAAAACATTCAGTACTTC.

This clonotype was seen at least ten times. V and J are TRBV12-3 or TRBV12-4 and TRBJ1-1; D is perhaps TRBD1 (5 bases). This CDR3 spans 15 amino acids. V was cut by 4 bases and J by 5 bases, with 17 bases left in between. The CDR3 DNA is TGTGCCAGCAGTTATGACGGGGGAGGTGGAACTGAAGCTTTCTTT. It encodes CASSYDGGGGTEAFF.

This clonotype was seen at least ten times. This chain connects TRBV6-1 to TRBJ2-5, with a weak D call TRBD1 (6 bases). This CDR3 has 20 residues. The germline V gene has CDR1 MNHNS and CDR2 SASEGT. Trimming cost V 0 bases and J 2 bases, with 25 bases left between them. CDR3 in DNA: TGTGCCAGCAGTGAAGCCCCACCCAGCTGGAGGCAGGGGAGACAAGAGACCCAGTACTTC. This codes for CASSEAPPSWRQGRQETQYF.

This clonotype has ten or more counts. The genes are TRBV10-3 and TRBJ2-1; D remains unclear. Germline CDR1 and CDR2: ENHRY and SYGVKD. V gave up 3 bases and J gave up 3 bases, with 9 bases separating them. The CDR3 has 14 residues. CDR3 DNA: TGTGCCATCAGTGATAACATGGACTACAATGAGCAGTTCTTC. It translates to CAISDNMDYNEQFF.